This T cell receptor beta chain was sequenced in a study of regulatory T cells in long-lasting Graves disease. About the study: Over 5 years on antithyroid drugs plus positive TSH receptor antibodies marked Graves' disease as persistent. Findings and limits, study-wide: TRBV28, TRBJ1-2 and TRBJ2-5 were favored in persistent disease.

This clonotype was seen a few times. Its antigen is not known. The CDR3 loop spans 13 amino acids. Trimming shortened V by 3 bases and J by 11 bases, and 16 bases separated the two germline ends. The germline V gene has CDR1 KGHSH and CDR2 LQKENI. Described time point: persistent/refractory GD, antithyroid drugs over 5 years with positive TRAb. RNA isolated from PBMCs was used to make the TCR library. TCR beta libraries were built with iRepertoire HTBI primers and Arm-PCR of CDR3 regions. TCRdb re-called the multiplex PCR reads with MiXCR, one entry per CDR3 protein. The sample comprises around 430,000 distinct CDR3 sequences, less than 25% of which are singletons, and under 15% rests with the top ten.

The receptor was isolated from a female donor with Graves disease. J is TRBJ1-1 and V is TRBV18; D is uncertain. The sequencing used peripheral blood mononuclear cells (PBMCs), collected when the disease was refractory, from a patient treated with antithyroid drugs. The CDR3 spells CASSPDWLQVAFF. The CDR3 bases are TGTGCCAGCTCACCTGATTGGCTCCAGGTCGCTTTCTTT.